This TCR beta chain appears in the sequencing data of a study of T cells after yellow fever vaccination. Study at large: It was SMART-Seq v4 Ultra Low Input that prepared the fractions with low cell numbers. Notes on the study in general: Shared CD4/CD8 clonotypes were a small share, likely from convergent recombination.

A process of 5'RACE template switching, which added a universal primer site and UMIs, was used to make TCR cDNA. TCRdb redid the calling of the 5' RACE reads with MiXCR, one entry per CDR3 protein. The sample includes some 300,000 distinct CDR3 sequences, about 10% of them seen just once. This clonotype was observed a handful of times. Its target is not known. V gave up 4 bases and J gave up 4 bases, with 13 bases separating them. CDR3 length equals 13 residues. Germline-derived CDR1 and CDR2 are DFQATT and SNEGSKA (reference sequence). The sequence was obtained from a man aged 18 to 30 who received the YFV17D yellow fever vaccine. The rearrangement joins TRBV20-1 to TRBJ1-1, with a weak D call TRBD1 (5 bases). The sequencing here drew on CD4+ T cells sorted from PBMCs, taken 45 days after the yellow fever booster vaccination. CDR3 coding DNA: TGCAGTGCTACACAACCGGGGGGCACTGAAGCTTTCTTT. As protein: CSATQPGGTEAFF.